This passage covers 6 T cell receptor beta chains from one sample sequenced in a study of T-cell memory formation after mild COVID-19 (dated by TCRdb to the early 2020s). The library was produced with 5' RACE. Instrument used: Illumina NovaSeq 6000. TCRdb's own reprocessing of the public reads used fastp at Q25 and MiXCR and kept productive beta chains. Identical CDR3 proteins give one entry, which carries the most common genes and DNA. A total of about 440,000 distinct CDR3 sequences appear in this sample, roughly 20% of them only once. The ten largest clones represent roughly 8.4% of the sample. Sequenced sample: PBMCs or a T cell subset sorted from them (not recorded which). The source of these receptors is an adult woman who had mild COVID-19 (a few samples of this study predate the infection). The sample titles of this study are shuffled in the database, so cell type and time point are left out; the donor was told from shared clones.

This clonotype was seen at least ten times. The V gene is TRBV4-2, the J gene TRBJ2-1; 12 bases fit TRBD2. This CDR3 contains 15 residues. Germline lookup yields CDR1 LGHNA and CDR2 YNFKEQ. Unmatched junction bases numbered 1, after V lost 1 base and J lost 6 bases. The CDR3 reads CASSQASGGANEQFF. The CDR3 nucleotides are TGTGCCAGCAGCCAAGCTAGCGGGGGGGCCAATGAGCAGTTCTTC.

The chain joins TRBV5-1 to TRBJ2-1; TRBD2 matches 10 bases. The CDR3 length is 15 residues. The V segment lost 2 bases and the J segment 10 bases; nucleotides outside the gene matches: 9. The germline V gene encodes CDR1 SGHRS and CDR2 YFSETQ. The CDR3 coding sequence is TGCGCCAGCAGCTTAGGGACTAGCGTAGTAGTAGAGCAGTTCTTC. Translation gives CASSLGTSVVVEQFF. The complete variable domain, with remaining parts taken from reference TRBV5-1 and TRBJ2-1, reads KAGVTQTPRYLIKTRGQQVTLSCSPISGHRSVSWYQQTPGQGLQFLFEYFSETQRNKGNFPGRFSGRQFSNSRSEMNVSTLELGDSALYLCASSLGTSVVVEQFFGPGTRLTVL.

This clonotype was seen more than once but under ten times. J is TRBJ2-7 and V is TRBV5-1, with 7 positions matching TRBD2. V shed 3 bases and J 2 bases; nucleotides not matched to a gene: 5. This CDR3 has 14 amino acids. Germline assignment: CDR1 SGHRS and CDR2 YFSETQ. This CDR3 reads CASSSEGRAYEQYF. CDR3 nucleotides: TGCGCCAGCAGCTCCGAGGGGAGGGCCTACGAGCAGTACTTC.

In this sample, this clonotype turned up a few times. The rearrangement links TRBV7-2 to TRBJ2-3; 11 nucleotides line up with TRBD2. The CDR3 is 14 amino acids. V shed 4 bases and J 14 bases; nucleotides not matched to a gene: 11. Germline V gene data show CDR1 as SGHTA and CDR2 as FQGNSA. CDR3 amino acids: CASSSVAGGRISYF. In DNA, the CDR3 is TGTGCCAGCAGCTCCGTAGCGGGGGGGCGGATTTCGTATTTT.

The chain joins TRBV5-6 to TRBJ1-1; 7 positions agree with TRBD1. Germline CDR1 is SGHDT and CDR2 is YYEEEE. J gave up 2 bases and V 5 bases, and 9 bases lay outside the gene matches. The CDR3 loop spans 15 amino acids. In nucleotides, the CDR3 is TGTGCCAGCAGTCACCAAGGGGGCAGTAACACTGAAGCTTTCTTT. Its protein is CASSHQGGSNTEAFF.

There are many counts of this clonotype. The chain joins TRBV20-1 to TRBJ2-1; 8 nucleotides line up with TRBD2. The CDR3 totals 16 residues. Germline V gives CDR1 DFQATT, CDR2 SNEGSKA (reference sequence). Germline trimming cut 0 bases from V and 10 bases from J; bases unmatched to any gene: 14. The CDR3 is CSARDPVSGSGREQFF. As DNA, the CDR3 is TGCAGTGCTAGAGACCCTGTGAGCGGGAGTGGAAGAGAGCAGTTCTTC.